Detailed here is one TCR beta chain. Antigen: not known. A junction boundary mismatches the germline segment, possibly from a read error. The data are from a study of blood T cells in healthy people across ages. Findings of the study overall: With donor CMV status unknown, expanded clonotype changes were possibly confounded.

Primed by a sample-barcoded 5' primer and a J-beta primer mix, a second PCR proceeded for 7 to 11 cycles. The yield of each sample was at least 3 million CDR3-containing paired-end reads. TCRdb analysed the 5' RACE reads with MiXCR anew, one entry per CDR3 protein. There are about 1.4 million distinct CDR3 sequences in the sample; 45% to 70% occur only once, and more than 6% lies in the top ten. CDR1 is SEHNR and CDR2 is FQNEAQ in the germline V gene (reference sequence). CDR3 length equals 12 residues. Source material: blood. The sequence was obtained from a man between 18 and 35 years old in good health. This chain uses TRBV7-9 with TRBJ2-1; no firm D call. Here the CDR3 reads CASSLPNYERFF. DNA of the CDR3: TGTGCCAGCAGCTTACCGAATTACGAGCGGTTCTTC.